This T cell receptor beta chain was sequenced during a study of T cell responses to AZD1222 COVID-19 vaccine. The study, taken as a whole, reports: Donors skewed white British and female; clonal diversity was possibly underestimated.

TCRdb's table, derived via immunoSEQ multiplex PCR, lists solely in-frame clones and lacks some. The table has about 18,000 clones, approximately 89% seen once. The length of the CDR3 is 12 residues. CDR1 SEHNR and CDR2 FQNEAQ come from the germline V gene (reference sequence). V was clipped by 4 bases and J by 3 bases, with 3 bases between them. As regards this clone: Antigen unknown.

The specimen comprised peripheral blood, sampled 28 days after the second AZD1222 dose. The sequence came from an adult who received the AZD1222 COVID-19 vaccine. The rearrangement joins TRBV7-9 to TRBJ2-2; D gene uncertain. CDR3 in amino acids: CASSSYTGELFF. The CDR3 DNA sequence: TGTGCCAGCAGCTCCTACACCGGGGAGCTGTTTTTT.